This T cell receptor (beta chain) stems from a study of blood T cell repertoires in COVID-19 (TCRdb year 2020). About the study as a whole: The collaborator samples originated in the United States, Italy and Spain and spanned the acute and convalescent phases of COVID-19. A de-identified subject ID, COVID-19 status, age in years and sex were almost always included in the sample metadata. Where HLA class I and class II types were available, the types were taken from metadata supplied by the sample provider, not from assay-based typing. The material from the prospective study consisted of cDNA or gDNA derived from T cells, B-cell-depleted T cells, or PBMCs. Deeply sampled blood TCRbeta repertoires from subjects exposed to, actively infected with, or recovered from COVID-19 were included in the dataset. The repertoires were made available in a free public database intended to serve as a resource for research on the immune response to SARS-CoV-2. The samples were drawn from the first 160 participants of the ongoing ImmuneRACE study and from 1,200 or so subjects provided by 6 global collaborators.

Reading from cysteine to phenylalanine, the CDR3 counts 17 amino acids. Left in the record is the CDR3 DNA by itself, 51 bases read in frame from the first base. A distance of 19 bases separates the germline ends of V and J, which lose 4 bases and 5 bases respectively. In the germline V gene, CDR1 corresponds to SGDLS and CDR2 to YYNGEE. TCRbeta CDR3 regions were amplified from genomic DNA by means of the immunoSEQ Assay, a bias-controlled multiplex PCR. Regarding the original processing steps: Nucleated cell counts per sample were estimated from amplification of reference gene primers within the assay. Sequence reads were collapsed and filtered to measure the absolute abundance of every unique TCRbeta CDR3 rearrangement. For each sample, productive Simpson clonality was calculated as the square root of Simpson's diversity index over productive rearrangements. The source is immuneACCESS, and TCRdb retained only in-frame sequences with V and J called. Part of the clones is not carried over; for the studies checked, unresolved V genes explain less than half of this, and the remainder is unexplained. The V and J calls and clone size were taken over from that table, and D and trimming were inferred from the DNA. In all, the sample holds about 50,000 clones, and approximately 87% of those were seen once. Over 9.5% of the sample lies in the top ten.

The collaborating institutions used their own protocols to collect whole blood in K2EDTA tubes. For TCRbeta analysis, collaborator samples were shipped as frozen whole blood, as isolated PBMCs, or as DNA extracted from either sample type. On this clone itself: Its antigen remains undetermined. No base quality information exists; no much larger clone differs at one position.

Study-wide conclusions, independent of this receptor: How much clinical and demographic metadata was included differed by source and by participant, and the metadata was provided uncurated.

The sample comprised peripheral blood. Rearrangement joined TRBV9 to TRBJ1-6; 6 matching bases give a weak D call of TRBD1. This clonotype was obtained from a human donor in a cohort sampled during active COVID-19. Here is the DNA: TGTGCCAGCAGCTTGCCGTCAGGGGAAGGAAATAATTCACCCCTCCACTTT. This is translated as CASSLPSGEGNNSPLHF.